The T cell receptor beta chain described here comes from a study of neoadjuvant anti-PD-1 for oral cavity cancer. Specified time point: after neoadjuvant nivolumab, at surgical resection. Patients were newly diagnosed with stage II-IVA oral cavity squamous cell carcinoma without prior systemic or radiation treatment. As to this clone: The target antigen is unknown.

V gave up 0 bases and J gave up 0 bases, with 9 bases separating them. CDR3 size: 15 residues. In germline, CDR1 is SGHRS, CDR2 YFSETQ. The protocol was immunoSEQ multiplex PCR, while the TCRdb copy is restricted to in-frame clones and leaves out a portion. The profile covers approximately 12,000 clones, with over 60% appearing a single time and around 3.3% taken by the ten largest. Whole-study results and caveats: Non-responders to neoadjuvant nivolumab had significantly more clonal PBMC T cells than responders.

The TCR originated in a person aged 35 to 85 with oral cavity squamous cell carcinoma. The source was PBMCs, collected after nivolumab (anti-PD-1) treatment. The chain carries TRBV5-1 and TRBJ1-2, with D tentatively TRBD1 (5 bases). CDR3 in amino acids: CASSLAGGANYGYTF. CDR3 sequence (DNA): TGCGCCAGCAGCTTGGCTGGGGGAGCTAACTATGGCTACACCTTC.